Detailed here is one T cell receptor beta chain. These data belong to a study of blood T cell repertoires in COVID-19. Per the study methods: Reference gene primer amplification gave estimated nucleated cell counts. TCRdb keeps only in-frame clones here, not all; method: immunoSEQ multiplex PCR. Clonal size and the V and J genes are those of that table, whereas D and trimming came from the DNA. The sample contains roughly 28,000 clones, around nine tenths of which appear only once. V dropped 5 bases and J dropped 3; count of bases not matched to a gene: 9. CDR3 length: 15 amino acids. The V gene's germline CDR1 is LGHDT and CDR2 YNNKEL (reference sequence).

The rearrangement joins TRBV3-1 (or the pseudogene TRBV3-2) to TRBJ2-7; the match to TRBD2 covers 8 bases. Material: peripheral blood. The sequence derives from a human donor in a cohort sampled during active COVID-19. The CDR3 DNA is TGTGCCAGCAGCGAGACTAGCGTGTCGATCTACGAGCAGTACTTC. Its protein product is CASSETSVSIYEQYF.